These 21 T cell receptor beta chains originate from one sample sequenced in a study of graft-versus-host responses after intestinal transplantation listed by TCRdb under 2021. Receptor libraries were prepared by the immunoSEQ multiplex PCR assay. TCRdb's version of the immuneACCESS table is confined to in-frame rearrangements and falls short of the full clone set. An unresolved V gene accounts for under half of the shortfall where checked; the remainder is of unknown origin. The sample has tens of thousands of clones on record, about 89% of them singletons. Around 5.5% of the sample lies in the top ten. The source was PBMCs, collected 650 to 690 days after intestinal transplant. All receptors derive from a human patient who received an intestinal transplant, so some T cells may come from the graft donor.

V is TRBV5-1 and J is TRBJ2-1; TRBD2 agrees at 11 bases. Trimming at V came to 0 bases and at J to 8 bases, leaving 7 bases not matched to a gene. This CDR3 is built from 16 residues. Germline lookup yields CDR1 SGHRS and CDR2 YFSETQ. This CDR3 is CASSLGPSGGPHEQFF. The DNA of the CDR3 is TGCGCCAGCAGCTTGGGGCCTAGCGGGGGGCCCCATGAGCAGTTCTTC.

The chain carries TRBV7-9 and TRBJ1-2; D ambiguous. CDR1 is SEHNR, CDR2 FQNEAQ, per germline (reference sequence). Trimming pared 9 bases from V and 2 bases from J, leaving 10 bases between. This CDR3 has 12 residues. The CDR3, as DNA: TGTGCCAGTTCCCACGGAAACTATGGCTACACCTTC. Translation: CASSHGNYGYTF. Full variable domain (remainder filled in from reference TRBV7-9 and TRBJ1-2): DTGVSQNPRHKITKRGQNVTFRCDPISEHNRLYWYRQTLGQGPEFLTYFQNEAQLEKSRLLSDRFSAERPKGSFSTLEIQRTEQGDSAMYLCASSHGNYGYTFGSGTRLTVV.

The chain employs TRBV11-3 and TRBJ2-7; 10 positions agree with TRBD2. This CDR3 spans 17 amino acids. Trimming at V came to 3 bases and at J to 3 bases, leaving 11 bases not matched to a gene. Germline assignment: CDR1 SGHNT and CDR2 YENEEA. The CDR3 loop is CASSLGLAGVSLYEQYF. The CDR3 nucleotides are TGTGCCAGCAGCTTGGGGCTAGCGGGGGTATCACTCTACGAGCAGTACTTC. The complete variable domain, with remaining parts taken from reference TRBV11-3 and TRBJ2-7, reads EAGVVQSPRYKIIEKKQPVAFWCNPISGHNTLYWYLQNLGQGPELLIRYENEEAVDDSQLPKDRFSAERLKGVDSTLKIQPAELGDSAVYLCASSLGLAGVSLYEQYFGPGTRLTVT.

The chain recombines TRBV5-6 with TRBJ2-7, with no clear D. Germline CDR1 and CDR2: SGHDT and YYEEEE. The ends were cut back, 1 base at V and 7 bases at J, with 6 bases in the middle. This CDR3 is built from 11 residues. The DNA of the CDR3 is TGTGCCAGCAGCTTGATTGGGGAGCAGTACTTC. The encoded protein is CASSLIGEQYF.

This chain joins TRBV9 and TRBJ2-2; perhaps D is TRBD1 or TRBD2 (6 bases each). The CDR3 sequence is 16 residues long. Germline lookup yields CDR1 SGDLS and CDR2 YYNGEE. With 2 bases removed from V and 7 bases from J, the gap between germline ends came to 18 bases. The CDR3 sequence is CASSVAIHREDGELFF. In DNA, the CDR3 is TGTGCCAGCAGCGTGGCCATCCACAGGGAGGACGGGGAGCTGTTTTTT.

The chain joins TRBV5-1 to TRBJ2-5, with a possible D match to TRBD1 (6 bases). The CDR3 length is 13 residues. The germline gives CDR1 SGHRS, CDR2 YFSETQ. V gave up 2 bases and J gave up 2 bases, with 7 bases separating them. CDR3 amino acids: CASSFGQQETQYF. The CDR3 region has the DNA TGCGCCAGCAGCTTTGGACAGCAAGAGACCCAGTACTTC.

The chain has TRBV6-5 and TRBJ1-6, with a tentative D call TRBD1 (5 bases). Germline V lookup: CDR1 MNHEY, CDR2 SVGAGI. CDR3 length: 15 amino acids. V gave up 4 bases and J gave up 6 bases, with 13 bases separating them. CDR3: CASSFFRGGNSPLHF. For the CDR3, the DNA is TGTGCCAGCAGTTTTTTCCGTGGGGGTAATTCACCCCTCCACTTT.

The chain uses TRBV11-2 and TRBJ2-1; 9 bases agree with TRBD2. The CDR3 is 15 amino acids. The V and J ends lost 5 bases and 4 bases, in that order; junction bases with no gene match: 6. Germline V gene data show CDR1 as SGHAT and CDR2 as FQNNGV. The CDR3 DNA sequence: TGTGCCAGCAGCGCCAGCGGGGGGATTTACAATGAGCAGTTCTTC. It is translated as CASSASGGIYNEQFF. Together with reference TRBV11-2 and TRBJ2-1, the CDR3 gives the full variable domain: EAGVAQSPRYKIIEKRQSVAFWCNPISGHATLYWYQQILGQGPKLLIQFQNNGVVDDSQLPKDRFSAERLKGVDSTLKIQPAKLEDSAVYLCASSASGGIYNEQFFGPGTRLTVL.

The sample holds a few counts of this clone. V usage is TRBV21-1 and J usage is TRBJ2-1; TRBD1, as called in the table, went unchecked against the DNA. TRBV21-1 is a documented pseudogene. CDR3 length: 16 amino acids. CDR3 DNA: TGTGCCAGCAGCAAAGTGTGGGGGCTACCCTACAATGAGCAGTTCTTC. Its protein is CASSKVWGLPYNEQFF.

The chain carries TRBV29-1 and TRBJ2-3, with TRBD1 identical over 7 bases. V shed 5 bases, J shed 2 bases, and the junction held 7 bases outside the gene matches. Germline CDR1 and CDR2: SQVTM and ANQGSEA. The CDR3 covers 14 residues. The CDR3: CSVPGQTSTDTQYF. DNA of the CDR3: TGCAGCGTTCCGGGACAGACGTCCACAGATACGCAGTATTTT.

The chain is built from TRBV7-3 and TRBJ1-5; no definite D call. This CDR3 spans 16 amino acids. V lost 3 bases and J lost 0, with 12 bases in between. CDR1 and CDR2 from the germline V gene are SGHTA and FQGTGA. This CDR3 is CASSLWSTYSNQPQHF. As DNA, the CDR3 is TGTGCCAGCAGCTTGTGGTCCACCTATAGCAATCAGCCCCAGCATTTT.

The J gene is TRBJ1-5, the V gene TRBV18, with D unclear. The CDR3 contains 13 residues. V lost 6 bases to trimming and J lost 3 bases, with 9 bases between them. Germline CDR1 and CDR2: KGHSH and LQKENI. For the CDR3, the DNA is TGTGCCAGCTCCCCGAACAACAATCAGCCCCAGCATTTT. Protein sequence: CASSPNNNQPQHF. The variable domain in full, with the rest retrieved from reference TRBV18 and TRBJ1-5, is NAGVMQNPRHLVRRRGQEARLRCSPMKGHSHVYWYRQLPEEGLKFMVYLQKENIIDESGMPKERFSAEFPKEGPSILRIQQVVRGDSAAYFCASSPNNNQPQHFGDGTRLSIL.

The V call is TRBV4-2, the J call TRBJ2-2; 15 bases line up with TRBD2. Losses at the gene ends were 5 bases for V and 4 bases for J; bases not matched to a gene: 5. This CDR3 contains 17 residues. Looked up from germline, CDR1 is LGHNA and CDR2 is YNFKEQ. The CDR3 DNA reads as TGTGCCAGCAGCTCTCGGACTAGCGGGGGGGGCACCGGGGAGCTGTTTTTT. Translated, it gives CASSSRTSGGGTGELFF.

This clone was picked up a small number of times. Other DNA sequences within the sample encode an identical CDR3. V usage is TRBV5-6 and J usage is TRBJ1-5, with unresolved D. The CDR3 spans 13 residues. The germline gives CDR1 SGHDT, CDR2 YYEEEE. V shed 0 bases and J shed 4 bases, with 5 bases lying between them. CDR3 amino acids: CASSLGRNQPQHF. CDR3 in DNA: TGTGCCAGCAGCTTGGGCCGTAATCAGCCCCAGCATTTT. The full variable domain, in which reference TRBV5-6 and TRBJ1-5 provide the parts outside the CDR3, is DAGVTQSPTHLIKTRGQQVTLRCSPKSGHDTVSWYQQALGQGPQFIFQYYEEEERQRGNFPDRFSGHQFPNYSSELNVNALLLGDSALYLCASSLGRNQPQHFGDGTRLSIL.

This clone was recorded a few times. The rearrangement joins TRBV5-1 to TRBJ2-2, with D uncertain. V was clipped by 0 bases and J by 6 bases, with 3 bases between them. The CDR3 sequence is 12 residues long. Germline V lookup: CDR1 SGHRS, CDR2 YFSETQ. This chain's CDR3 is CASSLVAGELFF. Written as DNA, the CDR3 is TGCGCCAGCAGCTTGGTGGCCGGGGAGCTGTTTTTT.

V usage is TRBV6-5 and J usage is TRBJ2-1, with 10 bases lining up with TRBD2. Looked up from germline, CDR1 is MNHEY and CDR2 is SVGAGI. The J segment lost 9 bases and the V segment lost 2 bases, leaving 10 bases of the junction unmatched. The CDR3 covers 16 residues. CDR3: CASSYLSGGAFREQFF. CDR3 DNA: TGTGCCAGCAGTTACCTGAGCGGGGGGGCTTTTCGTGAGCAGTTCTTC.

The rearrangement uses TRBV30 and TRBJ1-2; TRBD1 matches at 8 bases. Germline CDR1 is GTSNPN and CDR2 is SVGIG (reference sequence). The CDR3 spans 13 residues. Trimming took 0 bases from V and 5 from J; bases not matched to a gene: 2. The CDR3 protein is CAWSVGQGYGYTF. The CDR3 DNA sequence: TGTGCCTGGAGTGTAGGACAGGGTTATGGCTACACCTTC.

The J gene is TRBJ2-6, the V gene TRBV6-5; no clear D gene. Trimming removed 5 bases at V and 0 bases at J, with 5 bases between. Germline V gene lookup returns CDR1 MNHEY and CDR2 SVGAGI. The CDR3 runs to 14 residues. The CDR3 DNA reads TGTGCCAGCAGTCCGGACTCTGGGGCCAACGTCCTGACTTTC. It yields the protein CASSPDSGANVLTF.

The gene calls are TRBV5-1 and TRBJ2-3; D is unresolved. CDR3 length: 16 residues. Germline V CDR1 and CDR2: SGHRS, YFSETQ. Trimming removed 0 bases at V and 1 base at J, with 12 bases between. CDR3 protein: CASSLEGRGGTDTQYF. The CDR3 bases are TGCGCCAGCAGCTTGGAAGGTAGAGGCGGCACAGATACGCAGTATTTT.

V is TRBV5-1 and J is TRBJ2-7; TRBD1 is a possible D gene (6 bases). The CDR3 spans 16 residues. Germline CDR1 and CDR2: SGHRS and YFSETQ. Trimming took off 2 bases at V and 0 bases at J, with 15 bases between the two ends. The CDR3 DNA reads TGCGCCAGCAGCTTTGGGAATAACAGGGCCTCCTACGAGCAGTACTTC. Amino acids: CASSFGNNRASYEQYF.

The rearrangement uses TRBV25-1 and TRBJ1-6; 8 positions match TRBD1. Germline V gene data show CDR1 as MGHDK and CDR2 as SYGVNS. CDR3 size: 16 residues. With 4 bases clipped from V and 9 bases from J, the junction kept 11 bases outside the gene matches. This CDR3 reads CASSAYGQGVGSPLHF. Here the CDR3 DNA reads TGTGCCAGCAGTGCCTATGGACAGGGTGTGGGTTCACCCCTCCACTTT. Variable domain in full (rest from reference TRBV25-1 and TRBJ1-6): EADIYQTPRYLVIGTGKKITLECSQTMGHDKMYWYQQDPGMELHLIHYSYGVNSTEKGDLSSESTVSRIRTEHFPLTLESARPSHTSQYLCASSAYGQGVGSPLHFGNGTRLTVT.